This TCR beta chain was recorded in a study of blood T cell repertoires in COVID-19. On the study more broadly: There were acute and convalescent COVID-19 samples, and they came from the United States, Italy and Spain.

This study enrolled people aged roughly 18 to 89 from under 25 US geographic areas. Grouping used clinical history reported by participants in a survey and questionnaire. A COVID-19 case had been met by exposed participants during the 2 weeks before study entry. This CDR3 region has 15 residues. Unmatched junction bases numbered 7, after V lost 2 bases and J lost 5 bases. Germline-derived CDR1 and CDR2 are SGHNT and YYREEE (reference sequence). Using immunoSEQ multiplex PCR, the repertoire was profiled, and TCRdb retains in-frame clones only, with some absent. The sample gives roughly 270,000 clones, approximately 82% of which show up once; approximately 5% is in the top ten.

This clonotype was sampled from a middle-aged man who had been exposed to COVID-19. Sequencing input: PBMCs or T cells enriched from blood (not recorded which). The V and J genes are TRBV5-4 and TRBJ2-1; TRBD2 matches at 7 bases. The CDR3 sequence: CASSLGLVTHNEQFF. The CDR3 nucleotides read TGTGCCAGCAGCTTAGGACTAGTCACCCACAATGAGCAGTTCTTC.